The 29 T cell receptor beta chains listed next were all sequenced from one sample in a study of CD8+CD57+ T cells in acquired aplastic anemia. Using genomic DNA as the template, TCR beta VDJ and CDR3 profiling was carried out. Each CDR3 protein is one row after TCRdb ran MiXCR on the reads. Of about 160,000 distinct CDR3 sequences listed, under 55% are singletons. The authors sequenced patients whose flow cytometry had shown CD8+CD57+ cell expansion. The specimen sequenced was sorted CD4+, CD8+, or CD8+CD57+ T cells (not recorded which) from PBMCs. The receptors originated from a human donor with aplastic anemia.

As for this clonotype: The junction differs from germline at one of its ends, possibly a read error. The chain has TRBV24-1 and TRBJ1-2; no clear D gene. Germline loops: CDR1 KGHDR, CDR2 SFDVKD. The CDR3 runs 13 residues. Written as DNA, the CDR3 is TGTGCCACCAGTGATGGGTCATACTATGGCCACACCTTC. Translation: CATSDGSYYGHTF.

As regards this clonotype: The CDR3 ends on some other residue instead of the conserved phenylalanine or tryptophan, so this is likely a read error. The chain joins TRBV14 to TRBJ2-7; possible D gene TRBD2, 6 bases. This CDR3 is built from 18 residues. Germline V gene data show CDR1 as SGHDN and CDR2 as FVKESK. This CDR3 is CACSQDRLATRVSYEQYL. CDR3 coding DNA: TGTGCCTGCAGCCAAGATAGGCTAGCGACCAGGGTGTCCTACGAGCAGTACCTC.

Ten or more counts support this clonotype. This rearrangement joins TRBV25-1 to TRBJ1-2, with TRBD1 matching over 9 bases. Germline V gene lookup returns CDR1 MGHDK and CDR2 SYGVNS. Germline trimming cut 2 bases from V and 6 bases from J; bases unmatched to any gene: 10. This CDR3 region has 16 residues. CDR3 region: CASSEVDRGTYHGYTF. DNA of the CDR3: TGTGCCAGCAGTGAAGTCGACAGGGGGACCTATCATGGCTACACCTTC.

This sequence joins TRBV11-1 and TRBJ1-3, with D maybe TRBD1 (5 bases). V dropped 9 bases and J dropped 0 bases, with 18 bases sitting between them. The CDR3 sequence is 16 residues long. Germline assignment: CDR1 SGHAT and CDR2 FQDESV (reference sequence). CDR3 sequence (DNA): TGTGCCAGGAGCGTCCCGAAGGGGAGCTCTGGAAACACCATATATTTT. Its protein is CARSVPKGSSGNTIYF. The variable domain in full, with the rest retrieved from reference TRBV11-1 and TRBJ1-3, is EAEVAQSPRYKITEKSQAVAFWCDPISGHATLYWYRQILGQGPELLVQFQDESVVDDSQLPKDRFSAERLKGVDSTLKIQPAELGDSAMYLCARSVPKGSSGNTIYFGEGSWLTVV.

This clonotype has more than one count but fewer than ten. The genes are TRBV7-9 and TRBJ2-1; tentative D call: TRBD1 (5 bases). V lost 5 bases, J lost 5 bases, and 13 bases lay in between. Germline V CDR1 and CDR2: SEHNR, FQNEAQ (reference sequence). The CDR3 spans 14 residues. The CDR3 reads CASSQFMTDNEQFF. CDR3 sequence (DNA): TGTGCCAGCAGCCAATTCATGACAGACAATGAGCAGTTCTTC.

This clonotype was seen at least ten times. The rearrangement links TRBV6-1 to TRBJ2-7, with D perhaps given as TRBD1 or TRBD2 (5 bases each). V dropped 6 bases and J dropped 2 bases, with 11 bases sitting between them. The CDR3 covers 13 residues. Germline CDR1 and CDR2: MNHNS and SASEGT. CDR3 DNA sequence: TGTGCCAGCAGAAGGGGACCTGCCTACGAGCAGTACTTC. Its translation: CASRRGPAYEQYF.

This clonotype appeared many times. The chain employs TRBV6-1 and TRBJ2-7; D call uncertain. Per the germline V gene, CDR1 is MNHNS and CDR2 is SASEGT. Trimming took off 0 bases at V and 6 bases at J, with 15 bases between the two ends. The CDR3 is 15 residues long. CDR3: CASSEAAAVPIEQYF. CDR3 in DNA: TGTGCCAGCAGTGAAGCGGCGGCCGTACCCATCGAGCAGTACTTC.

A remark on this clonotype: This may be a read error, as it is one base from a much larger clone. J is TRBJ2-5 and V is TRBV30, with TRBD2 identical over 8 bases. Germline V gene lookup returns CDR1 GTSNPN and CDR2 SVGIG (reference sequence). The CDR3 totals 15 residues. The DNA of the CDR3 is TGTGCCTGGAGTGTACTCGGGACTAGAGGAGAGACCCAGTGCTTC. This sequence encodes CAWSVLGTRGETQCF.

This clonotype came up many times. This rearrangement joins TRBV28 to TRBJ2-5; the match to TRBD2 covers 8 bases. The CDR3 totals 13 residues. From germline, CDR1 is MDHEN and CDR2 SYDVKM. The V and J ends lost 3 bases and 4 bases, in that order; junction bases with no gene match: 1. CDR3 residues: CASSFSGAETQYF. CDR3 sequence (DNA): TGTGCCAGCAGTTTTAGCGGGGCAGAGACCCAGTACTTC.

To note about this clonotype: Because the CDR3 is missing its conserved closing phenylalanine or tryptophan, this is likely a read error. The rearrangement joins TRBV29-1 to TRBJ2-2; a weak D match, TRBD2 (6 bases). CDR1 SQVTM and CDR2 ANQGSEA come from the germline V gene. Trimming pared 6 bases from V and 1 base from J, leaving 12 bases between. The CDR3 has 14 amino acids. Written as DNA, the CDR3 is TGCAGCGTCCGGGTGGGAGGGAACACCGGGGAGCTGTTTATT. Its translation is CSVRVGGNTGELFI.

A word on this clonotype: Sequence at one end of the junction differs from germline and may be a read error. The gene calls are TRBV19 and TRBJ2-7; D is uncertain. Germline-derived CDR1 and CDR2 are LNHDA and SQIVND (reference sequence). The CDR3 spans 14 residues. CDR3 bases: TGTGCCAGTAGTCCCGGACGAACTTATTACGGGCAGTACTTC. Its translation is CASSPGRTYYGQYF.

V gene TRBV18 combines with J gene TRBJ2-4, with D perhaps matching TRBD2 (6 bases). This CDR3 has 15 amino acids. The germline V gene encodes CDR1 KGHSH and CDR2 LQKENI. The V end lost 3 bases, the J end lost 5 bases, and 14 bases lay between the germline ends. The CDR3 here is CASSPLRREENIQYF. The CDR3 DNA reads as TGTGCCAGCTCACCCCTGCGGAGGGAGGAAAACATTCAGTACTTC.

The chain employs TRBV5-1 and TRBJ1-3; D not certain. Germline V gene sequence: CDR1 SGHRS, CDR2 YFSETQ. The CDR3 extends over 14 amino acids. V dropped 1 base and J dropped 1 base, with 6 bases sitting between them. The CDR3 coding sequence is TGCGCCAGCAGCTTGAAGAGTTCTGGAAACACCATATATTTT. This gives the protein CASSLKSSGNTIYF.

The table lists this clonotype with many counts. The chain carries TRBV6-1 and TRBJ1-2; D ambiguous. Germline assignment: CDR1 MNHNS and CDR2 SASEGT. Trimming stripped 2 bases from V and 7 bases from J, with 11 bases between. The CDR3 extends over 13 amino acids. The CDR3 loop is CASSEFGESGYTF. The CDR3 DNA is TGTGCCAGCAGTGAATTCGGAGAAAGTGGCTACACCTTC.

The chain recombines TRBV19 with TRBJ1-2; the match to TRBD1 covers 7 bases. Germline V gene sequence: CDR1 LNHDA, CDR2 SQIVND (reference sequence). V was clipped by 4 bases and J by 7 bases; unmatched bases: 9. This CDR3 has 14 amino acids. The CDR3, as DNA: TGTGCCAGTAGTAGGGACAGAGTTACGTCTGGCTACACCTTC. Its translation: CASSRDRVTSGYTF.

J is TRBJ1-3 and V is TRBV12-3 or TRBV12-4; D not resolved. The V end was cut by 6 bases, the J end by 6 bases, with 9 bases between. This CDR3 contains 12 residues. The CDR3 DNA reads TGTGCCAGCAGCCCCCCCGAAAACACCATATATTTT. Translated, it gives CASSPPENTIYF.

This clonotype was counted at least ten times. The V call is TRBV19, the J call TRBJ2-7; D perhaps matches TRBD2 (5 bases). CDR3 length: 13 residues. Trimming removed 6 bases from V and 6 bases from J, with 15 bases in between. The germline gives CDR1 LNHDA, CDR2 SQIVND (reference sequence). The chain's CDR3 is CASRSRGAGEQYF. CDR3 DNA sequence: TGTGCCAGTAGGAGCCGGGGTGCCGGCGAGCAGTACTTC. Full variable domain (remainder filled in from reference TRBV19 and TRBJ2-7): DGGITQSPKYLFRKEGQNVTLSCEQNLNHDAMYWYRQDPGQGLRLIYYSQIVNDFQKGDIAEGYSVSREKKESFPLTVTSAQKNPTAFYLCASRSRGAGEQYFGPGTRLTVT.

The rearrangement joins TRBV5-1 to TRBJ1-6; D perhaps matches TRBD1 (5 bases). CDR1 SGHRS and CDR2 YFSETQ come from the germline V gene. The CDR3 extends over 13 amino acids. Trimming took 7 bases from V and 7 from J, leaving 12 bases between them. CDR3 bases: TGCGCCAGCGCAGAGGGGTACAATTCACCCCTCCACTTT. Its protein product is CASAEGYNSPLHF.

As to this clonotype: This clone may be a read error of a much larger clone one base away. The CDR3: CANRKTDRVGWEAFF. CDR3 coding DNA: TGTGCCAACAGGAAAACAGATCGGGTGGGTTGGGAAGCTTTCTTT. The chain carries TRBV10-3 and TRBJ1-1, with a weak D call TRBD1 (5 bases). CDR1 ENHRY and CDR2 SYGVKD come from the germline V gene. This CDR3 is 15 amino acids long. V lost 10 bases and J 8 bases, leaving 26 bases between the germline ends.

The chain is built from TRBV24-1 and TRBJ2-3; either TRBD1 or TRBD2 may supply D (5 bases each). Trimming pared 5 bases from V and 2 bases from J, leaving 19 bases between. Germline V gives CDR1 KGHDR, CDR2 SFDVKD. This CDR3 contains 17 residues. The CDR3 region has the DNA TGTGCCACCAGTGGCCCCGGGGCCTACGACCCCACAGATACGCAGTATTTT. It specifies CATSGPGAYDPTDTQYF.

This clonotype was detected many times. The chain couples TRBV5-1 to TRBJ2-7; D gene uncertain. V lost 2 bases and J lost 0, with 9 bases in between. CDR3 size: 14 residues. Germline V gene lookup returns CDR1 SGHRS and CDR2 YFSETQ. CDR3 sequence reads: CASSLQSSSYEQYF. The DNA for the CDR3 is TGCGCCAGCAGCTTACAGAGCAGCTCCTACGAGCAGTACTTC.

This clonotype appeared many times. The chain joins TRBV5-1 to TRBJ2-5; no firm D call. V dropped 0 bases and J dropped 4 bases, with 13 bases sitting between them. The germline gives CDR1 SGHRS, CDR2 YFSETQ. The CDR3 sequence is 15 residues long. CDR3 in DNA: TGCGCCAGCAGCTTGGCCGGCGGTCCCCGAGAGACCCAGTACTTC. It is translated as CASSLAGGPRETQYF.

This clonotype was seen just once. The chain uses TRBV7-8 and TRBJ2-7, with 9 positions matching TRBD2. The trim removed 2 bases at V and 12 bases at J, leaving 14 bases unmatched. The germline V gene encodes CDR1 SGHVS and CDR2 FQNEAQ. The CDR3 runs to 15 residues. CDR3 bases: TGTGCCAGCAGCTTACTCGCGGGAGGGATCGGCGAGGGGTACTTC. Translated, it gives CASSLLAGGIGEGYF.

This clonotype was seen at least ten times. The chain links TRBV20-1 to TRBJ2-1; 12 bases line up with TRBD2. The CDR3 length is 15 residues. V dropped 4 bases and J dropped 7; count of bases not matched to a gene: 8. Germline V CDR1 and CDR2: DFQATT, SNEGSKA (reference sequence). In nucleotides, the CDR3 is TGCAGTGCTAACGGCCCTAGCGGGAGGGCAAATGAGCAGTTCTTC. Residues: CSANGPSGRANEQFF.

This clonotype was picked up one time. J is TRBJ1-4 and V is TRBV19; 7 positions agree with TRBD1. V shed 7 bases and J 7 bases; nucleotides not matched to a gene: 9. Germline loops: CDR1 LNHDA, CDR2 SQIVND (reference sequence). There are 14 residues in the CDR3. CDR3 region: CASTQGVRGEKLFF. The CDR3 nucleotides read TGTGCCAGTACCCAGGGGGTGCGTGGTGAAAAACTGTTTTTT.

The chain joins TRBV5-1 to TRBJ2-1, with D maybe TRBD1 (6 bases). The CDR3 sequence is 14 residues long. Trimming stripped 6 bases from V and 7 bases from J, with 17 bases between. Looked up from germline, CDR1 is SGHRS and CDR2 is YFSETQ. In DNA form, the CDR3 reads TGCGCCAGCACCGATACAGGGACGGGGAATGAGCAGTTCTTC. This encodes CASTDTGTGNEQFF.

The chain recombines TRBV25-1 with TRBJ1-1; D perhaps matches TRBD1 (5 bases). Trimming left V 6 bases short and J 1 base short, with 9 bases between. The CDR3 consists of 13 residues. Germline CDR1 MGHDK, CDR2 SYGVNS. Here the CDR3 DNA reads TGTGCCAGCAGCTGGGACCGGAACACTGAAGCTTTCTTT. Amino acids: CASSWDRNTEAFF.

Many counts were recorded for this clonotype. CDR3 DNA sequence: TGTGCCAGCAGTGCCAACAGGGTACCCCCCTACGAGCAGTACTTC. Its protein is CASSANRVPPYEQYF. The chain has TRBV12-3 or TRBV12-4 and TRBJ2-7; a possible D gene is TRBD1 (6 bases). The V end lost 5 bases, the J end lost 2 bases, and 16 bases lay between the germline ends. This CDR3 has 15 amino acids.

This sequence joins TRBV10-3 and TRBJ2-3; no clear D gene. The germline V gene has CDR1 ENHRY and CDR2 SYGVKD. V was trimmed by 0 bases and J by 1 base, leaving 8 bases between them. CDR3 length equals 15 residues. The chain's CDR3 is CAISESRDRTDTQYF. The CDR3 DNA follows: TGTGCCATCAGTGAGTCAAGGGATCGCACAGATACGCAGTATTTT.